This T cell receptor beta chain is drawn from a study of T cell repertoires in cytomegalovirus infection. On the study more broadly: Peptides in the study included HLA-C-restricted and HLA-B-restricted CMV epitopes. Through public TCR beta signatures, both CMV infection and matching HLA type were indicated.

Study-wide findings and caveats: CMV-specific HLA-C-restricted TCR beta clonotypes dominated the ex vivo response.

Notes on this clonotype: The antigen remains unidentified.

This CDR3 comprises 14 residues. From germline, CDR1 is SGHVS and CDR2 FQNEAQ. Trimming removed 1 base from V and 8 bases from J; junction bases left unmatched: 4. TCRdb re-called the reads with MiXCR, one entry per CDR3 protein. There are approximately 150,000 distinct CDR3 sequences in the sample; less than 25% occur only once, and 25% lies in the top ten. The TCR comes from a human donor in good health (CMV status not recorded). Some clones in this sample may be carry-over from other donors' samples. This specimen consisted of CD8+ T cells from cultured PBMCs, obtained from culture after CMV antigen stimulation. The chain employs TRBV7-8 and TRBJ1-4; 7 bases are shared with TRBD1. CDR3 loop: CASSLDGRGEKLFF. In DNA, the CDR3 is TGTGCCAGCAGCTTAGATGGCAGGGGGGAAAAACTGTTTTTT.